Listed below are T cell receptor beta chains from one sample, sequenced in a study of graft-versus-host responses after intestinal transplantation. Antigens of these TCRs are unknown. Repertoires were generated with immunoSEQ multiplex PCR, while TCRdb's copy carries only in-frame clones and drops some. The sample shows some 120,000 clones, approximately 90% of them seen only once. Source: unstimulated CD4+ T cells sorted from spleen or lymph node cells, taken before intestinal transplant. The receptors originated from a human donor who received an intestinal transplant. The conserved cysteine and the conserved F or W are not part of the CDR3 here.

j_gene: TRBJ2-6; v_gene: TRBV5-1; CDR3aa: ASSLDRFSGANVLT
j_gene: TRBJ1-1; v_gene: TRBV19; CDR3aa: ASSMWTGGNSEAF
j_gene: TRBJ1-1; v_gene: TRBV2; CDR3aa: ASGNREGTEAF
j_gene: TRBJ1-5; v_gene: TRBV4-1; CDR3aa: ASSQEGDYSNQPQH
j_gene: TRBJ2-2; v_gene: TRBV5-1; CDR3aa: ASSSGQVHTGELF
j_gene: TRBJ2-6; v_gene: TRBV10-3; CDR3aa: AISESSSISGANVLT
j_gene: TRBJ1-3; v_gene: TRBV30; CDR3aa: AWSAVLGGNTIY
j_gene: TRBJ2-5; v_gene: TRBV12-5; CDR3aa: ASGSGTGGWWNGETQY
j_gene: TRBJ1-2; v_gene: TRBV5-1; CDR3aa: ASSFQTGEYGYT
j_gene: TRBJ2-7; v_gene: TRBV5-1; CDR3aa: ASGPSGNSYEQY
j_gene: TRBJ1-4; v_gene: TRBV18; CDR3aa: ASSQGQGAEKLF
j_gene: TRBJ2-3; v_gene: TRBV29-1; CDR3aa: SAAWGAVRTDTQY
j_gene: TRBJ1-1; v_gene: TRBV5-4; CDR3aa: ASSLNRVFTEAF
j_gene: .; v_gene: TRBV10-2; CDR3aa: ASRQGLGGYEQY
j_gene: TRBJ2-6; v_gene: TRBV15; CDR3aa: ATSRDLSGANVLT
j_gene: TRBJ2-2; v_gene: TRBV7-8; CDR3aa: ASSSRPGLNTGELF
j_gene: TRBJ2-7; v_gene: TRBV10-3; CDR3aa: AISEGLAGSYEQY
j_gene: TRBJ1-4; v_gene: TRBV2; CDR3aa: ASSGGQGFKLF
j_gene: TRBJ1-6; v_gene: TRBV19; CDR3aa: ASSKSEVYNSPLH
j_gene: TRBJ2-3; v_gene: TRBV9; CDR3aa: ASSDPLTGANADTQY
j_gene: TRBJ2-7; v_gene: TRBV18; CDR3aa: ASSPQEGNYEQY
j_gene: TRBJ1-5; v_gene: TRBV10-2; CDR3aa: ASSETLSDQPQH
j_gene: TRBJ2-3; v_gene: TRBV9; CDR3aa: ASSVASGTDTQY
j_gene: TRBJ2-1; v_gene: TRBV7-9; CDR3aa: ASSLGTSGSNEQF
j_gene: TRBJ2-3; v_gene: TRBV7-3; CDR3aa: ASSRTSGSTDTQY
j_gene: TRBJ1-2; v_gene: TRBV7-8; CDR3aa: ASSFGDRGGYT
j_gene: TRBJ2-1; v_gene: TRBV7-9; CDR3aa: ASSLELVVSNEQF
j_gene: TRBJ2-7; v_gene: TRBV5-1; CDR3aa: ASSLWTSGNEQY
j_gene: TRBJ1-3; v_gene: TRBV18; CDR3aa: ASSPGTGLTGNTIY
j_gene: TRBJ2-7; v_gene: TRBV5-5; CDR3aa: ASRPDSGQYYEQY
j_gene: TRBJ2-7; v_gene: TRBV7-2; CDR3aa: ASSADWGAYEQY
j_gene: TRBJ1-3; v_gene: TRBV10-2; CDR3aa: ASSDRGRSGNTIY
j_gene: TRBJ2-7; v_gene: TRBV15; CDR3aa: ATSRGGLEIYEQY
j_gene: TRBJ2-4; v_gene: TRBV6-1; CDR3aa: ASIRTGSQNIQY
j_gene: TRBJ2-2; v_gene: TRBV30; CDR3aa: AWSGWLRWNTGELF
j_gene: TRBJ1-5; v_gene: TRBV19; CDR3aa: ASSIWDSGQPQH
j_gene: TRBJ2-2; v_gene: TRBV18; CDR3aa: ASSPRRDGELF
j_gene: TRBJ2-1; v_gene: TRBV5-1; CDR3aa: ASSQYNEQF
j_gene: TRBJ1-5; v_gene: TRBV2; CDR3aa: ASSAGQPQH
j_gene: TRBJ1-5; v_gene: TRBV11-2; CDR3aa: ASSLGRGDQPQH
j_gene: TRBJ1-1; v_gene: TRBV29-1; CDR3aa: SVDRGLLNTEAF
j_gene: TRBJ1-6; v_gene: TRBV7-9; CDR3aa: ASSSTPLAVSSYNSPLH
j_gene: TRBJ1-4; v_gene: TRBV9; CDR3aa: ASSSLGTGNEKLF
j_gene: TRBJ1-5; v_gene: TRBV29-1; CDR3aa: SVGQGNQPQH
j_gene: TRBJ2-1; v_gene: TRBV7-3; CDR3aa: ASSSEGFNNEQF
j_gene: TRBJ2-1; v_gene: TRBV5-1; CDR3aa: ASSLEGFYNEQF
j_gene: TRBJ1-4; v_gene: TRBV30; CDR3aa: ALTYSPEKLF
j_gene: TRBJ2-7; v_gene: TRBV27; CDR3aa: ASSLYGREKEQY
j_gene: TRBJ2-7; v_gene: TRBV30; CDR3aa: AWKGVKGQRSYEQY
j_gene: TRBJ1-3; v_gene: TRBV5-1; CDR3aa: ASSHSGNTIY